This T cell receptor beta chain was profiled in a study of blood T cell repertoires in COVID-19. Study in general: Specimens from acute and convalescent COVID-19 originated in the United States, Italy and Spain. PBMCs, B-cell-depleted T cells, or T cells were the source of the cDNA or gDNA that made up the material.

Germline CDR1 and CDR2: GTSNPN and SVGIG (reference sequence). V dropped 2 bases and J dropped 2; count of bases not matched to a gene: 2. The CDR3 covers 13 residues. Original handling: Cell counts per sample came from amplifying reference gene primers. Produced via immunoSEQ multiplex PCR; TCRdb's table is partial and in-frame only. That table supplies the V and J calls and clone size; D and trimming were determined from the DNA. This repertoire shows about 220,000 clones, approximately 84% found once; its top ten account for 2.3%. This chain connects TRBV30 to TRBJ1-1, with 7 nucleotides matching TRBD1. This TCR derives from a woman in her sixties or seventies with acute or convalescent COVID-19. The material sequenced was peripheral blood. CDR3 DNA: TGTGCCTGGAGTACAGGGGCTAACACTGAAGCTTTCTTT. Translated, it gives CAWSTGANTEAFF.